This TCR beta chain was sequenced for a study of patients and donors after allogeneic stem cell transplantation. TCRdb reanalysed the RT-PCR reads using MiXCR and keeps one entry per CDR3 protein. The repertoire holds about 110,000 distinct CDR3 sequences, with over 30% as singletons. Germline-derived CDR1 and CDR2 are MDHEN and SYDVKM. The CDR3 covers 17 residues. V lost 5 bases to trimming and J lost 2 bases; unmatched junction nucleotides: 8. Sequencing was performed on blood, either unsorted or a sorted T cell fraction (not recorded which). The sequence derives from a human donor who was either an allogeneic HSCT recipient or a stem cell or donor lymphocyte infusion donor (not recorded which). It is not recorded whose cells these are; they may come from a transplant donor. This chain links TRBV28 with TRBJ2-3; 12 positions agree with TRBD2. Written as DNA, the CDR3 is TGTGCCAGCAGTCACCCTAGCGGGAGGGCCCCCACAGATACGCAGTATTTT. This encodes CASSHPSGRAPTDTQYF.